The T cell receptor beta chain described here comes from a study of TIL therapy for anti-PD-1-resistant metastatic lung cancer. Looking at the study overall: Progressing patients received lymphodepletion, expanded TIL infusion and IL-2. Most patients had lung adenocarcinoma. Study-wide results and caveats: TIL clonotype persistence in blood showed no apparent association with response.

This was the immunoSEQ v3 assay. Libraries were sequenced to around 2 million read pairs (survey) or about 5-6.5 million (deep). TCRdb's copy holds only in-frame clones and misses some; the assay was immunoSEQ multiplex PCR. The sample yields under 70,000 clones, over 70% seen once. Per the germline V gene, CDR1 is LGHNA and CDR2 is YSLEER. The CDR3 is 14 residues long. Trimming shortened V by 4 bases and J by 8 bases, and 17 bases separated the two germline ends. In this sample, this clone turned up a few times. Its antigen is still unknown. Time point noted: pre-treatment sample, taken before nivolumab and TIL therapy.

The genes are TRBV4-3 and TRBJ1-1, with unresolved D. This TCR came from a person aged 25-85 years with non-small cell lung cancer. The sample consisted of blood, taken at baseline. CDR3 loop: CASSPLIRSAEAFF. CDR3 nucleotides: TGCGCCAGCAGCCCCCTCATCCGCAGTGCCGAAGCTTTCTTT.